This record covers a single T cell receptor (beta chain). In the PCR, 60 Vbeta and 13 Jbeta primers were used. Repertoires were generated with immunoSEQ multiplex PCR, while TCRdb's copy carries only in-frame clones and drops some. The profile shows 65,000 to 90,000 clones, 78% of them singletons. This entry belongs to a study of cytomegalovirus exposure and HLA in healthy donors. V was pared by 3 bases and J by 0 bases, with 4 bases of the junction left unmatched. Germline CDR1 MGHRA, CDR2 YSYEKL. The CDR3 has 16 amino acids. The J gene is TRBJ2-7, the V gene TRBV4-1; 11 positions match TRBD2. The TCR originated in a woman aged 40 to 50 in good health and CMV-seropositive. The sample comprised PBMCs. This chain's CDR3 is CASSHQGLAVSYEQYF. CDR3 nucleotides: TGCGCCAGCAGCCACCAGGGACTAGCGGTCTCCTACGAGCAGTACTTC.